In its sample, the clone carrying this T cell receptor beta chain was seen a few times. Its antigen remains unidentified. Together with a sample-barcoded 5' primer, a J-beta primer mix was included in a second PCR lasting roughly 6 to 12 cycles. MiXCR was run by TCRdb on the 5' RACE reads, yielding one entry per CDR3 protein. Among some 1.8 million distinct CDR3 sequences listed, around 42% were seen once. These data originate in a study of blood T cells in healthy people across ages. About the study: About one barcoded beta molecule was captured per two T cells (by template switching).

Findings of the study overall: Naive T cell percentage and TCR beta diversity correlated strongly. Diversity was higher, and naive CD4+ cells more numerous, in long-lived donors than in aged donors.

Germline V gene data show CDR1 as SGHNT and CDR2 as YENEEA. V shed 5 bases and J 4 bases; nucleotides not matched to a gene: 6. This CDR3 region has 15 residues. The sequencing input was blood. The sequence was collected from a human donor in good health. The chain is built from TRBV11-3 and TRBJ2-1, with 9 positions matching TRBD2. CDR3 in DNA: TGTGCCAGCAGCGCGCGGGGGGGCGGGTACAATGAGCAGTTCTTC. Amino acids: CASSARGGGYNEQFF.